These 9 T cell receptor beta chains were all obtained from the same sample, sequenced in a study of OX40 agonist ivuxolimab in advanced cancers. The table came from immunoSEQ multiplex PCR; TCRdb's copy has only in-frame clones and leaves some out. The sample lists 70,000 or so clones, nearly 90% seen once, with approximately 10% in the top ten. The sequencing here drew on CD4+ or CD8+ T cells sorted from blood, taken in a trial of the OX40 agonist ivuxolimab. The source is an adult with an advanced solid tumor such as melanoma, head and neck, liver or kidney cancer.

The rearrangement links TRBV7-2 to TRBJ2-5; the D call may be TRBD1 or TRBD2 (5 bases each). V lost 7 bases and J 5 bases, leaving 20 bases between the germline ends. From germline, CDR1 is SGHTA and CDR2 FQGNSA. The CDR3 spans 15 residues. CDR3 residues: CASTPSLIREETQYF. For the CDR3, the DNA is TGTGCCAGCACCCCTTCGCTCATCAGGGAGGAGACCCAGTACTTC. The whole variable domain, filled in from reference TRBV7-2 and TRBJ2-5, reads GAGVSQSPSNKVTEKGKDVELRCDPISGHTALYWYRQSLGQGLEFLIYFQGNSAPDKSGLPSDRFSAERTGGSVSTLTIQRTQQEDSAVYLCASTPSLIREETQYFGPGTRLLVL.

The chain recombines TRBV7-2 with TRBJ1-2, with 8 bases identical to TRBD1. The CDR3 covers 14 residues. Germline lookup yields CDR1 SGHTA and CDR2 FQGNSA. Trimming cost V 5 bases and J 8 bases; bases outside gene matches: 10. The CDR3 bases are TGTGCCAGCAGCCCTGACAGGGGAGGTCAAGGCTACACCTTC. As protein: CASSPDRGGQGYTF.

CDR3 region: CASSFRRVNNEQFF. CDR3 DNA: TGTGCCAGCAGTTTTAGGCGGGTCAACAATGAGCAGTTCTTC. V usage is TRBV28 and J usage is TRBJ2-1; tentatively, D is TRBD2 (5 bases). Trimming took 3 bases from V and 5 from J, leaving 11 bases between them. Per the germline V gene, CDR1 is MDHEN and CDR2 is SYDVKM. The CDR3 is 14 residues long.

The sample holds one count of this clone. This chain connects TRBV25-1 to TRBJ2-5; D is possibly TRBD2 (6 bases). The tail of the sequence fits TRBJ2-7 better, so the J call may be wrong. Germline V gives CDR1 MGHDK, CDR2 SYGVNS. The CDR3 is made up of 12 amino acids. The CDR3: CASEGLSYEQYF. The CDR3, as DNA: TGTGCCAGCGAGGGACTCTCCTACGAGCAGTACTTC.

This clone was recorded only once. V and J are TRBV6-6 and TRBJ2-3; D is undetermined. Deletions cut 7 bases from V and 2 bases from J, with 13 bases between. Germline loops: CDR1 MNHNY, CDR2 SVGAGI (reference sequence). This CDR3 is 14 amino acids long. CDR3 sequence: CASTLPGITDTQYF. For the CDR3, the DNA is TGTGCCAGCACCCTCCCGGGCATCACAGATACGCAGTATTTT.

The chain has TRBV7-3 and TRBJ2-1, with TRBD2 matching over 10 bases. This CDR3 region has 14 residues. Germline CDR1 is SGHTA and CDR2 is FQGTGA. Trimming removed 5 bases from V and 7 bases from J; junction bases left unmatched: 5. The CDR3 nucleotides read TGTGCCAGCAGCAAAATAGCGGGAGGTAATGAGCAGTTCTTC. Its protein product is CASSKIAGGNEQFF.

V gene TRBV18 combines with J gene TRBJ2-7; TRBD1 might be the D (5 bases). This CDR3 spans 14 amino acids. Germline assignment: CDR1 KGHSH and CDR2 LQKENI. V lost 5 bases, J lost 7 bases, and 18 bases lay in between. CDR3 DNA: TGTGCCAGCTCATTCCGGACGGACACCGGGGAGCAGTACTTC. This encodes CASSFRTDTGEQYF.

CDR3 sequence (DNA): TGTGCCAGCAGTTTGAAGGGGTCATTGGGGACCGGGGAGCTGTTTTTT. Amino acids: CASSLKGSLGTGELFF. The chain links TRBV27 to TRBJ2-2; D perhaps matches TRBD1 (5 bases). Germline CDR1 reads MNHEY; CDR2 reads SMNVEV (reference sequence). V was shortened by 3 bases and J by 5 bases, with 16 bases between the two germline ends. The CDR3 extends over 16 amino acids.

CDR3 nucleotide sequence: TGTGCCAGCAGCCTGGGACTAGCAAGCGATGAGCAGTTCTTC. Translation gives CASSLGLASDEQFF. The chain combines TRBV7-3 with TRBJ2-1; 9 bases are shared with TRBD2. The germline V gene encodes CDR1 SGHTA and CDR2 FQGTGA. CDR3 length: 14 residues. The junction had 7 bases not matched to a gene; V was cut back by 5 bases and J by 8 bases.